This T cell receptor (beta chain) is drawn from a study of shared T cell receptors in the human thymus. The CDR3 is 16 residues long. V shed 2 bases and J 3 bases; nucleotides not matched to a gene: 8. Germline V gene lookup returns CDR1 SGHKS and CDR2 YYEKEE (reference sequence). Sequencing was performed with immunoSEQ multiplex PCR; in TCRdb, only in-frame clones are kept and a portion is missing. The sample contains hundreds of thousands of clones, 70% to 90% of which appear only once. This same sample was also taken into another study, of human thymus T cells.

The V call is TRBV5-5, the J call TRBJ2-5; 9 nucleotides agree with TRBD2. The origin of this receptor is a girl in the first two years of life with a congenital heart defect. The source material was thymocytes. The CDR3 loop reads CASSLWAGGRKETQYF. For the CDR3, the DNA is TGTGCCAGCAGCTTATGGGCGGGGGGGAGAAAAGAGACCCAGTACTTC. The variable domain in full, with the rest retrieved from reference TRBV5-5 and TRBJ2-5, is DAGVTQSPTHLIKTRGQQVTLRCSPISGHKSVSWYQQVLGQGPQFIFQYYEKEERGRGNFPDRFSARQFPNYSSELNVNALLLGDSALYLCASSLWAGGRKETQYFGPGTRLLVL.